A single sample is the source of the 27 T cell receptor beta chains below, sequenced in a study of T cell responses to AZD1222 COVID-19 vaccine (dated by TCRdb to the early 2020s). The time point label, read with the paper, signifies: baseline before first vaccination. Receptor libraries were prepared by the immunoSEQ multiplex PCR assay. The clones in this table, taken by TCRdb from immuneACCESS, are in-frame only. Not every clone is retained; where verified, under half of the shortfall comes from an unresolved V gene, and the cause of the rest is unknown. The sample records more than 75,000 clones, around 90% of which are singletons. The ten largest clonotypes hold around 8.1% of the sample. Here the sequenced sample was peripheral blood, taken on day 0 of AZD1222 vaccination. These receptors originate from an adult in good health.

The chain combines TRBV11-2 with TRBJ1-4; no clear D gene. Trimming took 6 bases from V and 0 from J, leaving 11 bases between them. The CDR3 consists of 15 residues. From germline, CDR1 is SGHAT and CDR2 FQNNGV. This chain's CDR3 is CASRRTGATNEKLFF. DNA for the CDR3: TGTGCCAGCAGGCGGACCGGCGCAACTAATGAAAAACTGTTTTTT.

CDR3 coding DNA: TGTGCCAGCAGCCATAAGGGGTTAAACACTGAAGCTTTCTTT. It codes for CASSHKGLNTEAFF. This rearrangement joins TRBV3-1 (or the pseudogene TRBV3-2) to TRBJ1-1; tentative D call: TRBD1 (5 bases). Germline V gene sequence: CDR1 LGHDT, CDR2 YNNKEL (reference sequence). Trimming cost V 3 bases and J 2 bases, with 10 bases left between them. The length of the CDR3 is 14 residues.

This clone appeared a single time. Here the CDR3 reads CASTPTGGYGYTF. CDR3 DNA sequence: TGTGCCAGCACCCCGACAGGAGGCTATGGCTACACCTTC. The J gene is TRBJ1-2, the V gene TRBV12-3 or TRBV12-4; TRBD1 is a possible D gene (6 bases). CDR3 length equals 13 residues. The V and J ends lost 7 bases and 4 bases respectively, with 13 bases between them.

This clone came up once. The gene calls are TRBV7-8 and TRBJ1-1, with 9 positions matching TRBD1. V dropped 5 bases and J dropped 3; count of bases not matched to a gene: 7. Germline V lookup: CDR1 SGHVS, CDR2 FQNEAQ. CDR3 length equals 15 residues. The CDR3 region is CASSPRGQGDTEAFF. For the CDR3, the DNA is TGTGCCAGCAGCCCAAGGGGACAGGGTGACACTGAAGCTTTCTTT.

Here the CDR3 DNA reads TGTGCCAGCAGACCGACACAAAACAGGGCTTTCTTT. The encoded protein is CASRPTQNRAFF. This sequence joins TRBV7-9 and TRBJ1-1; perhaps TRBD1 as D (5 bases). CDR1 and CDR2 (germline): SEHNR, FQNEAQ (reference sequence). The CDR3 is 12 amino acids. V gave up 6 bases and J gave up 11 bases, with 16 bases separating them.

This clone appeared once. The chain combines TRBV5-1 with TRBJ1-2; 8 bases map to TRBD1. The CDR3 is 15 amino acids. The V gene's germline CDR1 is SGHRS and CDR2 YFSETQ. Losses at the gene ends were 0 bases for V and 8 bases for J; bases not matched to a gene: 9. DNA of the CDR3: TGCGCCAGCAGCTTGGGTGCAGGGGGCTTAGGAGGCTACACCTTC. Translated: CASSLGAGGLGGYTF.

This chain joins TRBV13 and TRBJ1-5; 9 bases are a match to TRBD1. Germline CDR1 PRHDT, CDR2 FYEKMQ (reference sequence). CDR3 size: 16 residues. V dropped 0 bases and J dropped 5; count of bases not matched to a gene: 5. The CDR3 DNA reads TGTGCCAGCAGCTTAGGGGGGGGACAGGGTTATCAGCCCCAGCATTTT. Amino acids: CASSLGGGQGYQPQHF.

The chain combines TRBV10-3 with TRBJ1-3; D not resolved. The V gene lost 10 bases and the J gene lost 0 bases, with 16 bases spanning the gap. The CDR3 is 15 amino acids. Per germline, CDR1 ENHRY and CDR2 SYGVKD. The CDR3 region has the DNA TGTGCCACCCATGCATGGGCGGACTCTGGAAACACCATATATTTT. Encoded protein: CATHAWADSGNTIYF.

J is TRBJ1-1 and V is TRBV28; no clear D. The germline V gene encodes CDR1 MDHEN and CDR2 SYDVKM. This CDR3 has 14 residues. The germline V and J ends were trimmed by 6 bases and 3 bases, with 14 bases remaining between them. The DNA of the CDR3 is TGTGCCAGCAGCCCCCGAGCAGAGTACACTGAAGCTTTCTTT. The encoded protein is CASSPRAEYTEAFF.

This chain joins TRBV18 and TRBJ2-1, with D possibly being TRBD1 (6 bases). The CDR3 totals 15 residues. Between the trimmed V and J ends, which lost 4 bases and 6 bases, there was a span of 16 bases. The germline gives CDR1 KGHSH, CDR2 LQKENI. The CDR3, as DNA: TGTGCCAGCTCACTGGGACACCAGACCCCCAATGAGCAGTTCTTC. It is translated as CASSLGHQTPNEQFF.

The chain's CDR3 is CASSPLAEVSTNEKLFF. As DNA, the CDR3 is TGTGCCAGCTCACCTCTCGCGGAAGTTTCAACTAATGAAAAACTGTTTTTT. The chain recombines TRBV18 with TRBJ1-4; D uncertain. Germline CDR1 and CDR2: KGHSH and LQKENI. There are 17 residues in the CDR3. The ends were cut back, 3 bases at V and 0 bases at J, with 14 bases in the middle.

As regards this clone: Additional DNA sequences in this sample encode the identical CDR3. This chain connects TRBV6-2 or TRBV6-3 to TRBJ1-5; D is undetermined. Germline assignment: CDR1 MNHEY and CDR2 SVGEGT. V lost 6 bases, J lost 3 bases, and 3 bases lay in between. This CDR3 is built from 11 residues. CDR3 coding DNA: TGTGCCAGCAGCAACAATCAGCCCCAGCATTTT. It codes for CASSNNQPQHF.

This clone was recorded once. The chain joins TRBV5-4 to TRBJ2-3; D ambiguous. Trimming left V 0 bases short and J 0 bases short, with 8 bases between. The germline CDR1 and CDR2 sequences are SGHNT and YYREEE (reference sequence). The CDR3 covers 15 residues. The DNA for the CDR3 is TGTGCCAGCAGCTTGGGCCGAACTAGCACAGATACGCAGTATTTT. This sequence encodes CASSLGRTSTDTQYF.

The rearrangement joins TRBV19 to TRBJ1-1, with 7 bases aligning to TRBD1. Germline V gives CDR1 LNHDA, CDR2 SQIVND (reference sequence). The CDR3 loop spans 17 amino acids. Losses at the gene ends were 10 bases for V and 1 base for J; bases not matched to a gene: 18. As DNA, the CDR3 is TGTGCCACCTCACCCAGAGGGGGCTTTCCCGGGAACACTGAAGCTTTCTTT. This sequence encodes CATSPRGGFPGNTEAFF.

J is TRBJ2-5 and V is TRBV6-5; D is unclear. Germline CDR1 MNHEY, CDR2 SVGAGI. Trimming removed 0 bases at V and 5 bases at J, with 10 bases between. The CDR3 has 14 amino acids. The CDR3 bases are TGTGCCAGCAGTTACTCGGAGACAACGGAGACCCAGTACTTC. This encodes CASSYSETTETQYF.

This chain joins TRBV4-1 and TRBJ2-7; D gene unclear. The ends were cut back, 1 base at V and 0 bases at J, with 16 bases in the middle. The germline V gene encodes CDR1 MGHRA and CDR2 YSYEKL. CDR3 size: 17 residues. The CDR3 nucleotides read TGCGCCAGCAGCCAAGGAAGTAACACAATGTTCTCCTACGAGCAGTACTTC. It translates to CASSQGSNTMFSYEQYF.

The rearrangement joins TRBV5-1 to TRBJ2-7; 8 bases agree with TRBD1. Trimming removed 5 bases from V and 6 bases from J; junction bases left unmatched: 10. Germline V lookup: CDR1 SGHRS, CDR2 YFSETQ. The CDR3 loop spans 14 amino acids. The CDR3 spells CASRPWTGLSEQYF. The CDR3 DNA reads TGCGCCAGCAGACCTTGGACAGGGCTCTCCGAGCAGTACTTC.

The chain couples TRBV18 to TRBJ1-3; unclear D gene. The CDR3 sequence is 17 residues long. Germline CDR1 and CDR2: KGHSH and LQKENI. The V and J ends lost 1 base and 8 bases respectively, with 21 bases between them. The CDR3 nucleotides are TGTGCCAGCTCACCACGCGAAGGGAGACTCACAAGGGACACCATATATTTT. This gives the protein CASSPREGRLTRDTIYF.

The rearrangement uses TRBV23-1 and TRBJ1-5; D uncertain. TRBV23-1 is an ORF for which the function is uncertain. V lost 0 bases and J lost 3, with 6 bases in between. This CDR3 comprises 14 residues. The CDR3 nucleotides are TGCGCCAGCAGTCAATCAGGGAACAATCAGCCCCAGCATTTT. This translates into CASSQSGNNQPQHF.

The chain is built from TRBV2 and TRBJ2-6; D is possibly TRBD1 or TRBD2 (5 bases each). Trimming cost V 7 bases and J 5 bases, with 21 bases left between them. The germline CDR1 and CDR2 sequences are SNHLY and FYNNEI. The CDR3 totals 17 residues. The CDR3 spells CASILGRQPIWANVLTF. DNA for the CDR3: TGTGCCAGCATCCTGGGACGGCAGCCCATCTGGGCCAACGTCCTGACTTTC.

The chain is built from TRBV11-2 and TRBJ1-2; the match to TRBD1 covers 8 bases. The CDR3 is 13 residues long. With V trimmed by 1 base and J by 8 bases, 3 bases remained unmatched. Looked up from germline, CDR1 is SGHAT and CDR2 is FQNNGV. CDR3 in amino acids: CASSLAGGGGYTF. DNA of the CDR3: TGTGCCAGCAGCTTAGCAGGGGGCGGAGGCTACACCTTC.

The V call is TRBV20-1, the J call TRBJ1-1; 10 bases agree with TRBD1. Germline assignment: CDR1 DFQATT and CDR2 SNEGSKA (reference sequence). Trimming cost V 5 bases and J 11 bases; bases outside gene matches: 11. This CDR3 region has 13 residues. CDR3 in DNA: TGCAGTGCTTGTGACAGGGGGCGGGATTGGGCTTTCTTT. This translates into CSACDRGRDWAFF.

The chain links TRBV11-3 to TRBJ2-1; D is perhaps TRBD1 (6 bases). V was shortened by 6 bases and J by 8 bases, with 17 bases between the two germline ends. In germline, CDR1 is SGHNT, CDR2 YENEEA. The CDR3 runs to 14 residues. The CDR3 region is CASSRMGTGYEQFF. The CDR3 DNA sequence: TGTGCCAGCAGTCGGATGGGTACAGGGTATGAGCAGTTCTTC.

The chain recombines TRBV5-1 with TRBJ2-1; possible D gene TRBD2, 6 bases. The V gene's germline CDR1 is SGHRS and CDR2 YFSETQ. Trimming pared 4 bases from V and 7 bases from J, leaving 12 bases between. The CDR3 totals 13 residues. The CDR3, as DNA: TGCGCCAGCAGCCTCGGGAGCGGTAATGAGCAGTTCTTC. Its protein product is CASSLGSGNEQFF.

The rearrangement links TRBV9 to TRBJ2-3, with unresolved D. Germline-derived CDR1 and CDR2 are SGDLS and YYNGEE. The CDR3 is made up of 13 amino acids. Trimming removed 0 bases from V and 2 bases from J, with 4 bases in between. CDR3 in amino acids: CASSVALTDTQYF. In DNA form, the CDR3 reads TGTGCCAGCAGCGTAGCCCTCACAGATACGCAGTATTTT.

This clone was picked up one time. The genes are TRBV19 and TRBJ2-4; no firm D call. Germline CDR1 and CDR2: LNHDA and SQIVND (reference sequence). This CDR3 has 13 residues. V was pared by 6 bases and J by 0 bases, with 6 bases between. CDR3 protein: CASRAKAKNIQYF. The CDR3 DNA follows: TGTGCCAGTAGGGCGAAAGCCAAAAACATTCAGTACTTC.

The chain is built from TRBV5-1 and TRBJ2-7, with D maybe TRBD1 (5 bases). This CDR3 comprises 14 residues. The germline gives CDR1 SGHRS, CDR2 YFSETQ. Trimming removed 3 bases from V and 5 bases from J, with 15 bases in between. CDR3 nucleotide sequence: TGCGCCAGCAGCTGGGGCCAAGGGATAAACGAGCAGTACTTC. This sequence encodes CASSWGQGINEQYF. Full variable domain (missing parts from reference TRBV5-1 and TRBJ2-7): KAGVTQTPRYLIKTRGQQVTLSCSPISGHRSVSWYQQTPGQGLQFLFEYFSETQRNKGNFPGRFSGRQFSNSRSEMNVSTLELGDSALYLCASSWGQGINEQYFGPGTRLTVT.